The 16 T cell receptor beta chains listed next were all sequenced from one sample in a study of Ad26.COV2.S vaccination and SARS-CoV-2 variants. The treatment: some 19 received Ad26.COV2.S at low or high dose, single or two shots; roughly 5 received placebo; per-sample allocation not given. Repertoires come from day 63 after the first vaccine or placebo injection. Method: immunoSEQ multiplex PCR; TCRdb's copy keeps in-frame clones and lacks some. Here the sample spans roughly 380,000 clones, around 87% being singletons. Sample: peripheral blood, taken in a trial of Ad26.COV2.S vaccine versus placebo. The receptors were sampled from a person aged 18 to 59 who received the Ad26.COV2.S COVID-19 vaccine or a placebo.

The chain links TRBV3-1 (or the pseudogene TRBV3-2) to TRBJ2-5; D is uncertain. The CDR3 extends over 13 amino acids. Trimming took off 1 base at V and 4 bases at J, with 7 bases between the two ends. Germline V CDR1 and CDR2: LGHDT, YNNKEL (reference sequence). The CDR3 DNA sequence: TGTGCCAGCAGCCAAGCACACCTAGAGACCCAGTACTTC. It translates to CASSQAHLETQYF.

The chain carries TRBV5-6 and TRBJ1-1; D possibly corresponds to TRBD1 (6 bases). This CDR3 spans 14 amino acids. V was clipped by 2 bases and J by 5 bases, with 13 bases between them. Germline CDR1 is SGHDT and CDR2 is YYEEEE. The CDR3, as DNA: TGTGCCAGCAGCTTTGGGGGCGGTGGAACTGAAGCTTTCTTT. Its protein product is CASSFGGGGTEAFF.

The chain carries TRBV19 and TRBJ1-5; weak D call: TRBD1 (5 bases). V shed 5 bases and J shed 3 bases, with 14 bases lying between them. The CDR3 has 15 amino acids. Germline CDR1 and CDR2: LNHDA and SQIVND (reference sequence). DNA of the CDR3: TGTGCCAGTAGTCCAGGGAATCCCACCAATCAGCCCCAGCATTTT. Translation: CASSPGNPTNQPQHF.

The genes are TRBV11-2 and TRBJ2-1, with 9 bases identical to TRBD2. J gave up 8 bases and V 5 bases, and 13 bases lay outside the gene matches. Germline V gene data show CDR1 as SGHAT and CDR2 as FQNNGV. CDR3 length equals 16 residues. The CDR3 bases are TGTGCCAGCAGCCACCTAGGGGCGGGGGGGCACTATGAGCAGTTCTTC. It specifies CASSHLGAGGHYEQFF.

The V and J genes are TRBV30 and TRBJ2-1; no reliable D call. Trimming stripped 4 bases from V and 7 bases from J, with 5 bases between. Germline-derived CDR1 and CDR2 are GTSNPN and SVGIG (reference sequence). The CDR3 is made up of 10 amino acids. The CDR3 nucleotides read TGTGCCTGGATGGGGAATGAGCAGTTCTTC. This translates into CAWMGNEQFF. The full variable domain, its missing parts supplied by reference TRBV30 and TRBJ2-1, is SQTIHQWPATLVQPVGSPLSLECTVEGTSNPNLYWYRQAAGRGLQLLFYSVGIGQISSEVPQNLSASRPQDRQFILSSKKLLLSDSGFYLCAWMGNEQFFGPGTRLTVL.

The rearrangement uses TRBV11-2 and TRBJ1-4; possible D gene TRBD1, 5 bases. Deletions cut 5 bases from V and 4 bases from J, with 14 bases between. The CDR3 sequence is 15 residues long. Germline CDR1 is SGHAT and CDR2 is FQNNGV. The CDR3 protein is CASSEGHRSNEKLFF. The CDR3 coding sequence is TGTGCCAGCAGCGAGGGCCACAGGAGTAATGAAAAACTGTTTTTT. Drawing the rest from reference TRBV11-2 and TRBJ1-4, the complete variable domain is EAGVAQSPRYKIIEKRQSVAFWCNPISGHATLYWYQQILGQGPKLLIQFQNNGVVDDSQLPKDRFSAERLKGVDSTLKIQPAKLEDSAVYLCASSEGHRSNEKLFFGSGTQLSVL.

This clone was seen just once. The chain couples TRBV30 to TRBJ2-7, with 7 positions matching TRBD1. Germline trimming cut 2 bases from V and 3 bases from J; bases unmatched to any gene: 7. The germline CDR1 and CDR2 sequences are GTSNPN and SVGIG (reference sequence). The CDR3 is made up of 14 amino acids. The CDR3 loop is CAWSRPGTVYEQYF. The CDR3 DNA reads as TGTGCCTGGAGTCGGCCCGGGACAGTCTACGAGCAGTACTTC. The whole variable domain, filled in from reference TRBV30 and TRBJ2-7, reads SQTIHQWPATLVQPVGSPLSLECTVEGTSNPNLYWYRQAAGRGLQLLFYSVGIGQISSEVPQNLSASRPQDRQFILSSKKLLLSDSGFYLCAWSRPGTVYEQYFGPGTRLTVT.

This clone is a singleton in its sample. The CDR3: CASSTPGQGPWFGYTF. The DNA of the CDR3 is TGTGCCAGCAGCACCCCGGGGCAGGGGCCATGGTTTGGCTACACCTTC. The chain carries TRBV11-2 and TRBJ1-2, with a tentative D call TRBD1 (6 bases). This CDR3 is built from 16 residues. CDR1 is SGHAT and CDR2 is FQNNGV in the germline V gene. Trimming removed 5 bases at V and 7 bases at J, with 23 bases between.

J is TRBJ1-1 and V is TRBV13, with 8 bases fitting TRBD1. V trimming: 6 bases; J trimming: 2 bases; junction bases outside the gene matches: 5. The CDR3 totals 14 residues. Germline V gene sequence: CDR1 PRHDT, CDR2 FYEKMQ (reference sequence). CDR3 residues: CASRPGQANTEAFF. The CDR3 DNA follows: TGTGCCAGCAGGCCGGGACAGGCTAACACTGAAGCTTTCTTT.

The rearrangement joins TRBV14 to TRBJ2-3; D not certain. V was cut by 2 bases and J by 1 base, with 19 bases left in between. The CDR3 has 18 amino acids. Germline V gives CDR1 SGHDN, CDR2 FVKESK. In DNA form, the CDR3 reads TGTGCCAGCAGCCAACACCGGGCTCCGCTGGCTGGCACAGATACGCAGTATTTT. It encodes CASSQHRAPLAGTDTQYF.

This sequence joins TRBV3-1 (or the pseudogene TRBV3-2) and TRBJ1-1; D remains unclear. The CDR3 contains 13 residues. The germline CDR1 and CDR2 sequences are LGHDT and YNNKEL (reference sequence). Between the trimmed V and J ends, which lost 3 bases and 2 bases, there was a span of 7 bases. CDR3 bases: TGTGCCAGCAGCCAGACCTTCAACACTGAAGCTTTCTTT. Amino acid sequence: CASSQTFNTEAFF.

The CDR3 here is CAWKVGSSSYEQYF. The DNA of the CDR3 is TGTGCCTGGAAGGTAGGCAGTAGCTCCTACGAGCAGTACTTC. The chain links TRBV30 to TRBJ2-7; D remains ambiguous. There are 14 residues in the CDR3. Germline V gene lookup returns CDR1 GTSNPN and CDR2 SVGIG (reference sequence). Trimming left V 4 bases short and J 0 bases short, with 13 bases between.

The table lists this clone with a count of one. The chain uses TRBV27 and TRBJ2-3; 7 bases are shared with TRBD2. Unmatched junction bases numbered 5, after V lost 2 bases and J lost 0 bases. The germline V gene has CDR1 MNHEY and CDR2 SMNVEV (reference sequence). The CDR3 runs 16 residues. In DNA form, the CDR3 reads TGTGCCAGCAGTTTAGGGCTGGGGGGGAGCACAGATACGCAGTATTTT. It encodes CASSLGLGGSTDTQYF.

The genes are TRBV7-9 and TRBJ1-1; the D is unclear. The CDR3 contains 13 residues. The ends were cut back, 1 base at V and 6 bases at J, with 9 bases in the middle. Germline loops: CDR1 SEHNR, CDR2 FQNEAQ (reference sequence). Here the CDR3 DNA reads TGTGCCAGCAGCTTAGGTGGGAGGTCTGAAGCTTTCTTT. It is translated as CASSLGGRSEAFF.

The rearrangement links TRBV7-2 to TRBJ1-1; D unclear. The germline V and J ends were trimmed by 7 bases and 1 base, with 7 bases remaining between them. Looked up from germline, CDR1 is SGHTA and CDR2 is FQGNSA. CDR3 length equals 12 residues. The CDR3 region has the DNA TGTGCCAGCACCCCGAGGAACACTGAAGCTTTCTTT. Translated: CASTPRNTEAFF.

The V call is TRBV7-6, the J call TRBJ2-5; D unclear. CDR1 and CDR2 (germline): SGHVS, FNYEAQ. The germline V and J ends were trimmed by 5 bases and 0 bases, with 10 bases remaining between them. This CDR3 contains 14 residues. The CDR3 spells CASSPEVHQETQYF. The CDR3 bases are TGTGCCAGCAGCCCCGAGGTACACCAAGAGACCCAGTACTTC.